This T cell receptor (beta chain) was captured by sequencing in a study of cytomegalovirus exposure and HLA in healthy donors. As for the study in general: Earlier work reported 117 million unique TCR beta sequences from 150 million to 200 million T cells. Whole-study findings and limits: There were some public TCRs occurring in many donors, but most TCR sequences were rare.

Primers: 60 Vbeta forward and 13 Jbeta reverse. TCRdb keeps only in-frame clones here, not all; method: immunoSEQ multiplex PCR. The repertoire holds around 53,000 clones, 65% to 85% seen once, with roughly 1.5% in the top ten. About this clone: The antigen is unknown.

From germline, CDR1 is SNHLY and CDR2 FYNNEI. Trimming left V 7 bases short and J 4 bases short, with 8 bases between. CDR3 length equals 12 residues. The sequence was collected from a man aged 30 to 39 in good health and CMV-seronegative. The J gene is TRBJ2-1, the V gene TRBV2; D is possibly TRBD2 (5 bases). The sequenced sample was PBMCs. The CDR3 protein is CASTSGYNEQFF. In nucleotides, the CDR3 is TGTGCCAGCACGAGCGGTTACAATGAGCAGTTCTTC.